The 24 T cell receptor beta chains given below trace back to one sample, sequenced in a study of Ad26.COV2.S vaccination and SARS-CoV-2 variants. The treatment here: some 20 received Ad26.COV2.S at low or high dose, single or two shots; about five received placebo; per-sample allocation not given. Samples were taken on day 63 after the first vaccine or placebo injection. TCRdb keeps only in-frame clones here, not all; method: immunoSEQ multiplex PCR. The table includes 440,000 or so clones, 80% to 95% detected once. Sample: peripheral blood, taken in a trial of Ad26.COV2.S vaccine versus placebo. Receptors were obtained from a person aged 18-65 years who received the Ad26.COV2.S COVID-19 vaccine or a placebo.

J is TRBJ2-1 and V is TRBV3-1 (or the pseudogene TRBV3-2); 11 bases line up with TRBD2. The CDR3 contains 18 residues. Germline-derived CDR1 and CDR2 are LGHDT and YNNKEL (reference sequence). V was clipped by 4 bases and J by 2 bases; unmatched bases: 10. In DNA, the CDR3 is TGTGCCAGCAGCCGTGAGACTAGCGGGGAACCACCCTACAATGAGCAGTTCTTC. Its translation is CASSRETSGEPPYNEQFF.

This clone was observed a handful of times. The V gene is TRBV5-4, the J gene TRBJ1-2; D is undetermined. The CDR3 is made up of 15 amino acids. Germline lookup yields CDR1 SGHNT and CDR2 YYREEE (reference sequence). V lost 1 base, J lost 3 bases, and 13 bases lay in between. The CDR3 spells CASSLQGVADYGYTF. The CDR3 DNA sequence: TGTGCCAGCAGCTTGCAAGGAGTGGCGGACTATGGCTACACCTTC.

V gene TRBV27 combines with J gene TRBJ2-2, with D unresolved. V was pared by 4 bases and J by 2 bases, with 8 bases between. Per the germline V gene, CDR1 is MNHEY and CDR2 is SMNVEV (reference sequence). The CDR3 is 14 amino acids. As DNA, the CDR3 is TGTGCCAGCAGTTACGGAACAAACACCGGGGAGCTGTTTTTT. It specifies CASSYGTNTGELFF.

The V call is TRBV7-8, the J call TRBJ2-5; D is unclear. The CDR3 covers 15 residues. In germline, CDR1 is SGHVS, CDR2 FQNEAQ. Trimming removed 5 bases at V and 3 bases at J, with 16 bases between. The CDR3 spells CASSPSPGGKETQYF. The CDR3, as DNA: TGTGCCAGCAGCCCGTCCCCGGGCGGAAAAGAGACCCAGTACTTC.

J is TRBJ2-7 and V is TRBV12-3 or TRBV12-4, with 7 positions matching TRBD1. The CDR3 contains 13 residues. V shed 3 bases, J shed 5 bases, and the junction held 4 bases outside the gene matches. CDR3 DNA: TGTGCCAGCAGTTTGACAGGGAAACACGAGCAGTACTTC. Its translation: CASSLTGKHEQYF.

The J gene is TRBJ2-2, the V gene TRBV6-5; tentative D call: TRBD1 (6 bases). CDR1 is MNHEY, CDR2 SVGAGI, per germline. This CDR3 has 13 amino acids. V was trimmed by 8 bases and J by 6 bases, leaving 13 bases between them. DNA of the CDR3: TGTGCCAGCTCCGGGACAAGGTCCGGGGAGCTGTTTTTT. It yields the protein CASSGTRSGELFF.

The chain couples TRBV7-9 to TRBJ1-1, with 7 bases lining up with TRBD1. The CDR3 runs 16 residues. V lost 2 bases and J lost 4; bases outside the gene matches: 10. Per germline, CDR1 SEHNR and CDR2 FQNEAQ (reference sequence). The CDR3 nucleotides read TGTGCCAGCAGCTTAACCGGACAGGTCATAGGCACTGAAGCTTTCTTT. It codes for CASSLTGQVIGTEAFF.

CDR3 sequence reads: CASSQVTSSRFGETQYF. CDR3 in DNA: TGCGCCAGCAGCCAAGTAACTAGTAGCCGGTTTGGAGAGACCCAGTACTTC. V gene TRBV4-1 combines with J gene TRBJ2-5; D perhaps matches TRBD2 (5 bases). The V and J ends lost 1 base and 4 bases respectively, with 19 bases between them. The length of the CDR3 is 17 residues. The germline V gene has CDR1 MGHRA and CDR2 YSYEKL.

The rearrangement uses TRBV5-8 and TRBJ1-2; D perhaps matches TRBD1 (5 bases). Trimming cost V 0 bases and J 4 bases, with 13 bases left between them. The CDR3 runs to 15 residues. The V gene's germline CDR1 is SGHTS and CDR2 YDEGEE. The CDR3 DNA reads TGTGCCAGCAGCTTGGTACCTCCAGGGACCTATGGCTACACCTTC. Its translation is CASSLVPPGTYGYTF.

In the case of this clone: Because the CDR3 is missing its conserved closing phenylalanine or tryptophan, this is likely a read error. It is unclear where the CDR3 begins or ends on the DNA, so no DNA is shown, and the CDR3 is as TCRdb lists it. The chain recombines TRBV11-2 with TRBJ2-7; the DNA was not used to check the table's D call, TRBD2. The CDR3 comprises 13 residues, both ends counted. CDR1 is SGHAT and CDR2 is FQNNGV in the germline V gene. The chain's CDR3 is CASSLTTEEGLLL.

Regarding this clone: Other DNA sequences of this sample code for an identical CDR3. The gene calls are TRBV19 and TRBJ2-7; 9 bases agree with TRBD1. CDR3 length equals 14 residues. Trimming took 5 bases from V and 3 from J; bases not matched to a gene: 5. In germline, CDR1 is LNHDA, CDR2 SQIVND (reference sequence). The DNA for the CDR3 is TGTGCCAGTAGTCCCCGGGACAGGGTCTACGAGCAGTACTTC. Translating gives CASSPRDRVYEQYF.

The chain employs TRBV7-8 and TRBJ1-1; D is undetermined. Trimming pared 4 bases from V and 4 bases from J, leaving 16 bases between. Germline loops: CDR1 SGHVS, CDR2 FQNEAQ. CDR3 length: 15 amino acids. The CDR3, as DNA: TGTGCCAGCAGCTCGTACGGGGATGAGGGCACTGAAGCTTTCTTT. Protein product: CASSSYGDEGTEAFF.

CDR3 residues: CATLGGGASRAADTQYF. The DNA of the CDR3 is TGTGCCACCCTGGGAGGGGGCGCCTCCCGAGCAGCAGATACGCAGTATTTT. The gene calls are TRBV19 and TRBJ2-3, with D perhaps given as TRBD1 or TRBD2 (7 bases each). V was pared by 10 bases and J by 4 bases, with 27 bases between. The CDR3 sequence is 17 residues long. Per the germline V gene, CDR1 is LNHDA and CDR2 is SQIVND (reference sequence).

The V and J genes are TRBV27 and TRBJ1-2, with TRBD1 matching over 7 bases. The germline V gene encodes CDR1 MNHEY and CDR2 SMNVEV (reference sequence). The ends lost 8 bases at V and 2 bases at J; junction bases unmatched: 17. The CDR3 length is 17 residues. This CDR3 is CASSYTWGTRGNYGYTF. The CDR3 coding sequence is TGTGCCAGCTCCTATACCTGGGGAACCAGGGGGAACTATGGCTACACCTTC.

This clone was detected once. The CDR3 loop is CASSLVGVGDTQYF. The CDR3 DNA follows: TGTGCCAGCAGCTTAGTGGGGGTAGGGGATACGCAGTATTTT. The V and J genes are TRBV7-9 and TRBJ2-3, with D perhaps given as TRBD1 or TRBD2 (5 bases each). This CDR3 spans 14 amino acids. Trimming took off 1 base at V and 6 bases at J, with 11 bases between the two ends. From germline, CDR1 is SEHNR and CDR2 FQNEAQ (reference sequence). Looking up the rest from reference TRBV7-9 and TRBJ2-3 gives the full variable domain: DTGVSQNPRHKITKRGQNVTFRCDPISEHNRLYWYRQTLGQGPEFLTYFQNEAQLEKSRLLSDRFSAERPKGSFSTLEIQRTEQGDSAMYLCASSLVGVGDTQYFGPGTRLTVL.

The CDR3 region is CASSPFPSHTGELFF. The CDR3 nucleotides read TGTGCCAGCTCACCATTCCCTAGCCACACCGGGGAGCTGTTTTTT. This rearrangement joins TRBV18 to TRBJ2-2, with D possibly TRBD2 on 5 matching bases. Trimming took 2 bases from V and 3 from J, leaving 10 bases between them. This CDR3 comprises 15 residues. The germline V gene has CDR1 KGHSH and CDR2 LQKENI.

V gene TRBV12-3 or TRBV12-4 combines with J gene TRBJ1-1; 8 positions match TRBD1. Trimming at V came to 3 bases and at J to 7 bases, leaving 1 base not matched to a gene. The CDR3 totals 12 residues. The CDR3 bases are TGTGCCAGCAGTTTCGACAGGGGTGAAGCTTTCTTT. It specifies CASSFDRGEAFF.

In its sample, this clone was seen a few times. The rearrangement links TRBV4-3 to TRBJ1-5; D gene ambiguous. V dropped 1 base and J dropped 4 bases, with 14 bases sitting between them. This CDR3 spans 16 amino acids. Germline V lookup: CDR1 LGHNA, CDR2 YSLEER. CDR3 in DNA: TGCGCCAGCAGCCAAGGTACAGAAGTGACTAATCAGCCCCAGCATTTT. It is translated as CASSQGTEVTNQPQHF.

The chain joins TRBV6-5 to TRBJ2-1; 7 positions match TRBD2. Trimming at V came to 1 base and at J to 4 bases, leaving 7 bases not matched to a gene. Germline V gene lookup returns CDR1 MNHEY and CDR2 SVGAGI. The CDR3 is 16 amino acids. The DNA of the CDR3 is TGTGCCAGCAGTTACTATTTAGCGGGCCTATACAATGAGCAGTTCTTC. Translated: CASSYYLAGLYNEQFF.

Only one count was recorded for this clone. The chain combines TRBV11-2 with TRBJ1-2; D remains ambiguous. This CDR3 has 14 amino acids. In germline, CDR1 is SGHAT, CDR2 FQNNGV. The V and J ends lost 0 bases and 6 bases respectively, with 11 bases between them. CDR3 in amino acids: CASSLEGLGHGYTF. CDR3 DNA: TGTGCCAGCAGCTTAGAGGGCCTTGGGCATGGCTACACCTTC.

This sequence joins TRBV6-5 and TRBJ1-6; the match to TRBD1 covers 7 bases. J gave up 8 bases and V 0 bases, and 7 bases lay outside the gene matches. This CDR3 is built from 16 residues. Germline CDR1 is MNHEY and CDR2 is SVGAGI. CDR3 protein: CASSYSTGSKYSPLHF. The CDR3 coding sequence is TGTGCCAGCAGTTACTCGACAGGGTCGAAATATTCACCCCTCCACTTT.

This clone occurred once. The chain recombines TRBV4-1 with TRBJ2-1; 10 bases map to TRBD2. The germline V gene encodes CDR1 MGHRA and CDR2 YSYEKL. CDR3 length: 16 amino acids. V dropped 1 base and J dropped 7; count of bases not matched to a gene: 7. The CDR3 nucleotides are TGCGCCAGCAGCCAAGTAGGTAGCGGGGGGTTAAATGAGCAGTTCTTC. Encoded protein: CASSQVGSGGLNEQFF.

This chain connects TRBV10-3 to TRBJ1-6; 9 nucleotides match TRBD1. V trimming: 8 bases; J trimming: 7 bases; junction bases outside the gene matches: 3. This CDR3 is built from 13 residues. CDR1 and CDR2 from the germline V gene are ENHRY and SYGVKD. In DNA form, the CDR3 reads TGTGCCATCGGTGGACAGGGGAATTCACCCCTCCACTTT. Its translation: CAIGGQGNSPLHF.

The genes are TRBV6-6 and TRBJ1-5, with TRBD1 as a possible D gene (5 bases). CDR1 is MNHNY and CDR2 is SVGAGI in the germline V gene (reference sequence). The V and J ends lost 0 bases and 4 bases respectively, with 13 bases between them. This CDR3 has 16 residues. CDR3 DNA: TGTGCCAGCAGTTACTCGATGGCCAGGGTGAATCAGCCCCAGCATTTT. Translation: CASSYSMARVNQPQHF.